Each of the 26 T cell receptor beta chains below was sequenced from the same sample in a study of blood T cell repertoires in COVID-19. Only in-frame clones appear in the TCRdb table, and some are missing; sequencing was by immunoSEQ multiplex PCR. Counted here are under 300,000 clones, just over 90% occurring once; the ten biggest clones make up 1.9%. Input material: PBMCs or T cells enriched from blood (not recorded which). These receptors all come from a woman younger than 35 who had recovered from COVID-19.

This clone has just one count. The chain links TRBV18 to TRBJ2-2; D gene ambiguous. Germline CDR1 reads KGHSH; CDR2 reads LQKENI. The CDR3 runs 13 residues. Trimming stripped 2 bases from V and 4 bases from J, with 5 bases between. The CDR3 DNA reads TGTGCCAGCTCACCAACCGGCACCGGGGAGCTGTTTTTT. Encoded protein: CASSPTGTGELFF.

The rearrangement uses TRBV28 and TRBJ2-7; D is perhaps TRBD1 (6 bases). V was shortened by 2 bases and J by 6 bases, with 8 bases between the two germline ends. Germline V gene lookup returns CDR1 MDHEN and CDR2 SYDVKM. The CDR3 consists of 12 residues. CDR3 nucleotide sequence: TGTGCCAGCAGTTTAGGGGGCTTCGAGCAGTACTTC. Amino acids: CASSLGGFEQYF. Full variable domain (missing parts from reference TRBV28 and TRBJ2-7): DVKVTQSSRYLVKRTGEKVFLECVQDMDHENMFWYRQDPGLGLRLIYFSYDVKMKEKGDIPEGYSVSREKKERFSLILESASTNQTSMYLCASSLGGFEQYFGPGTRLTVT.

The rearrangement links TRBV6-5 to TRBJ1-5; the D is unclear. Germline values: CDR1 MNHEY, CDR2 SVGAGI. The CDR3 covers 14 residues. V was shortened by 7 bases and J by 2 bases, with 12 bases between the two germline ends. CDR3 nucleotides: TGTGCCAGCATTGGGTGGAGGGGCAATCAGCCCCAGCATTTT. Translation gives CASIGWRGNQPQHF.

The chain is built from TRBV18 and TRBJ1-1; D gene unclear. V shed 6 bases and J shed 5 bases, with 10 bases lying between them. This CDR3 spans 12 amino acids. Looked up from germline, CDR1 is KGHSH and CDR2 is LQKENI. The CDR3 DNA reads as TGTGCCAGCTCCAGATCGGGGACTGAAGCTTTCTTT. It yields the protein CASSRSGTEAFF.

The table lists this clone with a count of one. This sequence joins TRBV14 and TRBJ1-2; no definite D call. The germline V and J ends were trimmed by 1 base and 5 bases, with 8 bases remaining between them. The CDR3 length is 13 residues. Germline V lookup: CDR1 SGHDN, CDR2 FVKESK. CDR3 in DNA: TGTGCCAGCAGCCAAGGTCTCGGGTATGGCTACACCTTC. It codes for CASSQGLGYGYTF.

This rearrangement joins TRBV29-1 to TRBJ2-1; D possibly corresponds to TRBD1 (5 bases). This CDR3 contains 18 residues. Germline CDR1 reads SQVTM; CDR2 reads ANQGSEA. Trimming stripped 5 bases from V and 0 bases from J, with 23 bases between. The CDR3 sequence is CSVYGKQVFHNSYNEQFF. DNA for the CDR3: TGCAGCGTTTATGGCAAACAGGTTTTCCATAACTCCTACAATGAGCAGTTCTTC.

This clone was recorded only once. J is TRBJ1-1 and V is TRBV5-4, with D unclear. CDR3 length: 14 amino acids. V lost 6 bases and J lost 4, with 16 bases in between. Per germline, CDR1 SGHNT and CDR2 YYREEE (reference sequence). Written as DNA, the CDR3 is TGTGCCAGCACCCGCTTGGACTGGGTCACTGAAGCTTTCTTT. Translated, it gives CASTRLDWVTEAFF. Variable domain in full (rest from reference TRBV5-4 and TRBJ1-1): ETGVTQSPTHLIKTRGQQVTLRCSSQSGHNTVSWYQQALGQGPQFIFQYYREEENGRGNFPPRFSGLQFPNYSSELNVNALELDDSALYLCASTRLDWVTEAFFGQGTRLTVV.

The rearrangement links TRBV19 to TRBJ2-2; 7 positions match TRBD1. This CDR3 has 14 residues. J was trimmed by 3 bases and V by 7 bases; bases with no gene match: 5. CDR1 LNHDA and CDR2 SQIVND come from the germline V gene (reference sequence). CDR3 loop: CASTGTDHTGELFF. The CDR3 DNA sequence: TGTGCCAGTACCGGGACAGATCACACCGGGGAGCTGTTTTTT.

This chain joins TRBV6-1 and TRBJ1-5; no definite D call. V was trimmed by 2 bases and J by 4 bases, leaving 12 bases between them. This CDR3 comprises 15 residues. Germline CDR1 MNHNS, CDR2 SASEGT. The CDR3 DNA sequence: TGTGCCAGCAGTGAAAGTGTGGGGAGTAATCAGCCCCAGCATTTT. It codes for CASSESVGSNQPQHF.

V gene TRBV6-1 combines with J gene TRBJ1-1; D gene uncertain. CDR1 and CDR2 (germline): MNHNS, SASEGT. The CDR3 is 13 amino acids. V shed 3 bases and J shed 0 bases, with 5 bases lying between them. The CDR3 DNA sequence: TGTGCCAGCAGTGATTCTATGAACACTGAAGCTTTCTTT. Residues: CASSDSMNTEAFF.

The chain recombines TRBV4-2 with TRBJ1-1; D not resolved. V lost 0 bases, J lost 0 bases, and 8 bases lay in between. Germline CDR1 LGHNA, CDR2 YNFKEQ. The CDR3 totals 15 residues. The CDR3, as DNA: TGTGCCAGCAGCCAAGAGTGGGCAGTGAACACTGAAGCTTTCTTT. Encoded protein: CASSQEWAVNTEAFF.

The genes are TRBV28 and TRBJ2-7; 7 bases line up with TRBD1. The CDR3 is 15 residues long. The V and J ends lost 4 bases and 7 bases, in that order; junction bases with no gene match: 13. Germline CDR1 and CDR2: MDHEN and SYDVKM. CDR3 loop: CASSSVQGGSREQYF. As DNA, the CDR3 is TGTGCCAGCAGTTCGGTTCAAGGGGGCTCAAGGGAGCAGTACTTC.

This chain links TRBV11-2 with TRBJ1-2; perhaps TRBD1 as D (6 bases). CDR3 length equals 15 residues. V dropped 5 bases and J dropped 2 bases, with 15 bases sitting between them. Looked up from germline, CDR1 is SGHAT and CDR2 is FQNNGV. CDR3 DNA: TGTGCCAGCAGCCCTTGGGGGCAGGGGAACTATGGCTACACCTTC. It translates to CASSPWGQGNYGYTF.

This chain links TRBV10-3 with TRBJ2-5; D might be TRBD2 (5 bases). V lost 7 bases and J lost 5, with 20 bases in between. This CDR3 has 15 residues. Germline V gene data show CDR1 as ENHRY and CDR2 as SYGVKD. The CDR3 sequence is CAIKGSGLSGETQYF. The CDR3 DNA reads TGTGCCATCAAGGGCTCCGGACTTAGTGGGGAGACCCAGTACTTC.

A note on this clone: An end of the junction does not agree with germline; a read error may underlie this. This rearrangement joins TRBV7-7 to TRBJ2-7; 9 bases align to TRBD1. The CDR3 runs to 14 residues. CDR1 is SSHAT and CDR2 is FNYEAQ in the germline V gene (reference sequence). The CDR3 reads CASSLGTGSGEQYF. Written as DNA, the CDR3 is TGTGCTAGCAGCTTAGGGACAGGGTCAGGAGAGCAGTACTTC.

V and J are TRBV2 and TRBJ1-2; D call uncertain. Trimming removed 6 bases from V and 4 bases from J, with 9 bases in between. The CDR3 is made up of 12 amino acids. Germline V gives CDR1 SNHLY, CDR2 FYNNEI. In DNA, the CDR3 is TGTGCCAGCAGAAGGGCGGGCTATGGCTACACCTTC. It codes for CASRRAGYGYTF.

The sample holds one count of this clone. The chain joins TRBV19 to TRBJ2-2; 7 bases line up with TRBD1. The CDR3 loop spans 14 amino acids. The V gene's germline CDR1 is LNHDA and CDR2 SQIVND (reference sequence). J gave up 7 bases and V 3 bases, and 5 bases lay outside the gene matches. This CDR3 reads CASSMLQGIGELFF. The CDR3 DNA reads TGTGCCAGTAGTATGTTACAGGGGATCGGGGAGCTGTTTTTT.

The J gene is TRBJ2-7, the V gene TRBV5-4, with unresolved D. Germline loops: CDR1 SGHNT, CDR2 YYREEE (reference sequence). Trimming took off 3 bases at V and 5 bases at J, with 18 bases between the two ends. The CDR3 length is 15 residues. CDR3 sequence reads: CASSSPGTLADEQYF. CDR3 DNA: TGTGCCAGCAGCTCCCCCGGAACACTGGCGGACGAGCAGTACTTC.

This rearrangement joins TRBV5-1 to TRBJ1-3; D remains ambiguous. The CDR3 is made up of 15 amino acids. Trimming pared 0 bases from V and 2 bases from J, leaving 9 bases between. Germline lookup yields CDR1 SGHRS and CDR2 YFSETQ. The CDR3: CASSLGSSTGNTIYF. The DNA for the CDR3 is TGCGCCAGCAGCTTGGGTTCCAGTACTGGAAACACCATATATTTT. Full variable domain (rest looked up from reference TRBV5-1 and TRBJ1-3): KAGVTQTPRYLIKTRGQQVTLSCSPISGHRSVSWYQQTPGQGLQFLFEYFSETQRNKGNFPGRFSGRQFSNSRSEMNVSTLELGDSALYLCASSLGSSTGNTIYFGEGSWLTVV.

V usage is TRBV3-1 (or the pseudogene TRBV3-2) and J usage is TRBJ1-2; D ambiguous. This CDR3 spans 14 amino acids. The V end was cut by 6 bases, the J end by 3 bases, with 14 bases between. Germline V lookup: CDR1 LGHDT, CDR2 YNNKEL (reference sequence). The CDR3 here is CASRKSYLDYGYTF. CDR3 coding DNA: TGTGCCAGCAGGAAAAGTTACCTAGACTATGGCTACACCTTC.

V usage is TRBV25-1 and J usage is TRBJ1-2; the match to TRBD1 covers 7 bases. CDR3 length equals 15 residues. CDR1 is MGHDK and CDR2 is SYGVNS in the germline V gene. The ends lost 5 bases at V and 4 bases at J; junction bases unmatched: 10. The CDR3 protein is CASSSRGTALYGYTF. The CDR3 DNA sequence: TGTGCCAGCAGTTCAAGAGGGACAGCCCTCTATGGCTACACCTTC.

A few counts support this clone. This chain uses TRBV19 with TRBJ1-2; perhaps TRBD1 as D (5 bases). Germline V gene data show CDR1 as LNHDA and CDR2 as SQIVND (reference sequence). V was pared by 4 bases and J by 1 base, with 13 bases between. The CDR3 runs to 15 residues. CDR3 region: CASSSTRADNYGYTF. CDR3 nucleotides: TGTGCCAGTAGTAGCACCAGGGCGGATAACTATGGCTACACCTTC.

The V gene is TRBV19, the J gene TRBJ1-1; 7 bases agree with TRBD1. Germline-derived CDR1 and CDR2 are LNHDA and SQIVND (reference sequence). The CDR3 spans 16 residues. The junction had 7 bases not matched to a gene; V was cut back by 3 bases and J by 0 bases. CDR3 loop: CASSIGWQGVNTEAFF. For the CDR3, the DNA is TGTGCCAGTAGTATCGGATGGCAGGGGGTGAACACTGAAGCTTTCTTT.

The chain is built from TRBV18 and TRBJ1-2; possibly TRBD1 for D (6 bases). The germline V and J ends were trimmed by 6 bases and 6 bases, with 14 bases remaining between them. The CDR3 spans 13 residues. CDR1 is KGHSH, CDR2 LQKENI, per germline. CDR3: CASSPAGDHGYTF. Written as DNA, the CDR3 is TGTGCCAGCTCGCCCGCAGGGGACCATGGCTACACCTTC.

V gene TRBV10-3 combines with J gene TRBJ2-2, with D possibly matching TRBD1 (5 bases). V was clipped by 2 bases and J by 0 bases, with 7 bases between them. Germline loops: CDR1 ENHRY, CDR2 SYGVKD. CDR3 size: 15 residues. CDR3 protein: CAISERGTNTGELFF. The CDR3 DNA follows: TGTGCCATCAGTGAGAGGGGTACGAACACCGGGGAGCTGTTTTTT.

The chain is built from TRBV24-1 and TRBJ2-7; 8 bases are shared with TRBD1. This CDR3 spans 13 amino acids. Germline V gene sequence: CDR1 KGHDR, CDR2 SFDVKD. V lost 3 bases and J lost 3; bases outside the gene matches: 0. CDR3 residues: CATSDTGGYEQYF. DNA for the CDR3: TGTGCCACCAGTGATACAGGGGGCTACGAGCAGTACTTC.